This T cell receptor beta chain was identified in a study of vaccination effects on CD4 cells after COVID-19. Study background: Viral peptide pools were used in the ViraFEST assay to expand antigen-specific CD4+ T cells, and sequencing came afterward. Study-wide points: The study, lacking early post-infection timepoints, had few convalescent patients.

Comment on this clone: The antigen is unknown.

Trimming removed 5 bases from V and 0 bases from J, with 9 bases in between. Germline loops: CDR1 MNHEY, CDR2 SVGAGI. The CDR3 consists of 14 residues. Investigators separated out CD4+ T cells once 10 days of culture had passed. The participants, recipients of two vaccine doses, got either BNT162b2 or mRNA-1273. Sequencing was performed with immunoSEQ multiplex PCR; in TCRdb, only in-frame clones are kept and a portion is missing. The sample comprises about 73,000 clones, roughly four fifths of which are singletons, and about 2.3% rests with the top ten. The sequencing used CD4+ T cells from PBMCs cultured without peptide, collected after COVID-19 vaccination. This TCR derives from a human donor who received a COVID-19 vaccine. The rearrangement uses TRBV6-5 and TRBJ2-3; tentatively, D is TRBD2 (5 bases). The CDR3 nucleotides are TGTGCCAGCAGTCTCCGGGGTAGCACAGATACGCAGTATTTT. Residues: CASSLRGSTDTQYF.